This TCR beta chain was recovered during a study of cytomegalovirus exposure and HLA in healthy donors. Germline CDR1 and CDR2: MNHEY and SVGAGI. V was shortened by 7 bases and J by 2 bases, with 8 bases between the two germline ends. The length of the CDR3 is 13 residues. Healthy bone marrow donors made up the donors. Comments on this clone: Its antigen is not known.

The PCR used 60 Vbeta and 13 Jbeta primers. In the authors' workflow: An analysis that came later counted roughly 87 million unique TCR beta chains, around 12 million shared. Here immunoSEQ multiplex PCR was the method, and the copy in TCRdb shows in-frame clones only, minus some. The D gene and trimming were derived from the DNA, and the V and J assignments and clone size from that table. The sample yields under 110,000 clones, more than 80% seen once. The study, taken as a whole, reports: Overall, roughly 150 TCR beta chains were annotated as cytomegalovirus-associated. Rarity marked most TCR sequences, yet some public TCRs occurred in many donors.

This TCR derives from a man aged 30 to 39 in good health and CMV-seronegative. The J gene is TRBJ2-2, the V gene TRBV6-5, with D possibly matching TRBD2 (6 bases). The sequenced sample consisted of PBMCs. The CDR3 protein is CASKRANTGELFF. Written as DNA, the CDR3 is TGTGCCAGCAAGCGGGCAAACACCGGGGAGCTGTTTTTT.